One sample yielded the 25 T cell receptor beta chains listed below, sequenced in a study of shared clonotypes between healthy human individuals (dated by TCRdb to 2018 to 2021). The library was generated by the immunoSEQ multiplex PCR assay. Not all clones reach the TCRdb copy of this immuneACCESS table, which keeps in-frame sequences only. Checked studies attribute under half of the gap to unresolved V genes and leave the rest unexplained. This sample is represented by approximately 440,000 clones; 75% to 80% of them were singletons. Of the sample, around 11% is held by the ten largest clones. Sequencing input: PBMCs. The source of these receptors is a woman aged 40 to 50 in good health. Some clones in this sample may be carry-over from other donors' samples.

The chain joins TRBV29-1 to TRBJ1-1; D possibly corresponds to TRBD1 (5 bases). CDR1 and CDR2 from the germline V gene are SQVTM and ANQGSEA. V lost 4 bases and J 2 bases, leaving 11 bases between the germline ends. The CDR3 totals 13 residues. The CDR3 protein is CSVGVTGNTEAFF. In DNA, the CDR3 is TGCAGCGTTGGAGTTACAGGAAACACTGAAGCTTTCTTT.

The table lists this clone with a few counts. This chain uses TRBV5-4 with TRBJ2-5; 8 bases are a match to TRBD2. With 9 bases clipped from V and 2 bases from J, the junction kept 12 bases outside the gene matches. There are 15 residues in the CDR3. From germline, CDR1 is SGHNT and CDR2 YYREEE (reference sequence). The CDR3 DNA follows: TGTGCCACCGCCTCCCTAGCGGGCCTACAAGAGACCCAGTACTTC. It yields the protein CATASLAGLQETQYF.

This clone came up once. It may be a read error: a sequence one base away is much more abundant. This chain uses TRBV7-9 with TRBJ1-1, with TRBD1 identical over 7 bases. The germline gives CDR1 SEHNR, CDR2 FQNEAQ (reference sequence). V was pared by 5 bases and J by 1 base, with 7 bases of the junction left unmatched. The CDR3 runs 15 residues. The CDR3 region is CASSADNRGNTEAFF. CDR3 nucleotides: TGTGCCAGCAGCGCAGACAACAGGGGGAACACTGAAGCTTTCTTT.

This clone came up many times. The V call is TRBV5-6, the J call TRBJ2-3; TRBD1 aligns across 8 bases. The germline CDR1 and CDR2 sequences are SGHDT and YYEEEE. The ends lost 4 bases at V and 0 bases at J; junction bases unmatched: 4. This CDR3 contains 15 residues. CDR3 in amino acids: CASSLQGGSTDTQYF. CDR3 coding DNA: TGTGCCAGCAGCCTACAGGGGGGTAGCACAGATACGCAGTATTTT.

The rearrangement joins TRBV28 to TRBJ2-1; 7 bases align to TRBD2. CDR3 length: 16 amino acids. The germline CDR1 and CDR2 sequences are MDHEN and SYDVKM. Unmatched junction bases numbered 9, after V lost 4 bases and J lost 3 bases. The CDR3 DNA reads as TGTGCCAGCAGTTCACCCGGGACTACGTACTACAATGAGCAGTTCTTC. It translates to CASSSPGTTYYNEQFF. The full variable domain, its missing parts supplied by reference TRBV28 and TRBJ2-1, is DVKVTQSSRYLVKRTGEKVFLECVQDMDHENMFWYRQDPGLGLRLIYFSYDVKMKEKGDIPEGYSVSREKKERFSLILESASTNQTSMYLCASSSPGTTYYNEQFFGPGTRLTVL.

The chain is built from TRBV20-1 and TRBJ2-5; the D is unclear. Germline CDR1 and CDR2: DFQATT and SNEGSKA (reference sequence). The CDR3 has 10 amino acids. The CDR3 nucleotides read TGCAGCACGGGCATAGAGACCCAGTACTTC. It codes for CSTGIETQYF.

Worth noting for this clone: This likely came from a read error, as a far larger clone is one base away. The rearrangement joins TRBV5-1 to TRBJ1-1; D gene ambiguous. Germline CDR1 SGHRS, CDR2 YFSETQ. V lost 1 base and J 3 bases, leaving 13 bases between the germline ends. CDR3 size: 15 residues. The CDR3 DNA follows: TGCGCCAGCAGCTTGAAGCGACAAGATGACACTGAAGCTTTCTTT. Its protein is CASSLKRQDDTEAFF. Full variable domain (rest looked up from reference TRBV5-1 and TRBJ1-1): KAGVTQTPRYLIKTRGQQVTLSCSPISGHRSVSWYQQTPGQGLQFLFEYFSETQRNKGNFPGRFSGRQFSNSRSEMNVSTLELGDSALYLCASSLKRQDDTEAFFGQGTRLTVV.

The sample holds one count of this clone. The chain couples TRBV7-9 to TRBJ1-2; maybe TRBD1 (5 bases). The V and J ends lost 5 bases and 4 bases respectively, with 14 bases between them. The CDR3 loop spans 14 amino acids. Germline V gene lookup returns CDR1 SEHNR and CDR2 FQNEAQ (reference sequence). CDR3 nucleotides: TGTGCCAGCAGCGCCCCGGGGCAGTTCTATGGCTACACCTTC. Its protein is CASSAPGQFYGYTF. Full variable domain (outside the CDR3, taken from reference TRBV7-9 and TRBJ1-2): DTGVSQNPRHKITKRGQNVTFRCDPISEHNRLYWYRQTLGQGPEFLTYFQNEAQLEKSRLLSDRFSAERPKGSFSTLEIQRTEQGDSAMYLCASSAPGQFYGYTFGSGTRLTVV.

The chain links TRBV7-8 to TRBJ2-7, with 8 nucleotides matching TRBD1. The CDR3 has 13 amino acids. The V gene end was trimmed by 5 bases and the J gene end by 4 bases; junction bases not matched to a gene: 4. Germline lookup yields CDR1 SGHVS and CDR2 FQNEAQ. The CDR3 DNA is TGTGCCAGCAGCCCGCGGACAGGGTACGAGCAGTACTTC. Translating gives CASSPRTGYEQYF.

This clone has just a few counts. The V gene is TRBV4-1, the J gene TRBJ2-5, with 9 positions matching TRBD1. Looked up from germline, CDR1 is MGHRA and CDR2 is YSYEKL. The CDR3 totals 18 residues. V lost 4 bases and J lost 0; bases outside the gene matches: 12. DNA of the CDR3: TGCGCCAGCAGCCCCCAAGCTGGGACAGGGATGTACCAAGAGACCCAGTACTTC. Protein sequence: CASSPQAGTGMYQETQYF.

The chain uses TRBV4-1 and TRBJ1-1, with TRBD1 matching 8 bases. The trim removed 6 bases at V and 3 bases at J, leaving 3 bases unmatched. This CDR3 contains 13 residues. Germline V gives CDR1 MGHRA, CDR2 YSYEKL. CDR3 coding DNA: TGCGCCAGCAGAAGGACAGGGCACACTGAAGCTTTCTTT. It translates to CASRRTGHTEAFF.

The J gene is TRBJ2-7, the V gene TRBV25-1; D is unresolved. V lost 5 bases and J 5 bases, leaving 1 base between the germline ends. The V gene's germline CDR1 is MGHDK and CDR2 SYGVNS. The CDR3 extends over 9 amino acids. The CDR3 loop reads CASSNEQYF. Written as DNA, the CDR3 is TGTGCCAGCAGTAACGAGCAGTACTTC.

CDR3 sequence: CASSLGGGSGANVLTF. The DNA of the CDR3 is TGCGCCAGCAGCTTGGGGGGTGGCTCTGGGGCCAACGTCCTGACTTTC. The chain recombines TRBV5-1 with TRBJ2-6; D unresolved. Between the trimmed V and J ends, which lost 0 bases and 0 bases, there was a span of 7 bases. CDR1 and CDR2 from the germline V gene are SGHRS and YFSETQ. The CDR3 runs to 16 residues.

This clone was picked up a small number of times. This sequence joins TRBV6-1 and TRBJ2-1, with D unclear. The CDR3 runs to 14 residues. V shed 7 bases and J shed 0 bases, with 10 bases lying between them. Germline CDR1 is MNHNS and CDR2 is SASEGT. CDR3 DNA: TGTGCCAGCAACGACTGGAGCTCCTACAATGAGCAGTTCTTC. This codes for CASNDWSSYNEQFF.

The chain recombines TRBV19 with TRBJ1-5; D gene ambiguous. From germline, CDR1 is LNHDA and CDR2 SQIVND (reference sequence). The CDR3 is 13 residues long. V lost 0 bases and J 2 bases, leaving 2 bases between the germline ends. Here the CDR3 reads CASSIDGNQPQHF. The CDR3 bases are TGTGCCAGTAGTATAGATGGCAATCAGCCCCAGCATTTT.

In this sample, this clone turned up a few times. This CDR3 reads CASSPLQRGGDTEAFF. As DNA, the CDR3 is TGTGCCAGCAGCCCTTTACAAAGGGGAGGGGACACTGAAGCTTTCTTT. The V and J genes are TRBV9 and TRBJ1-1; a possible D gene is TRBD1 (5 bases). Germline CDR1 is SGDLS and CDR2 is YYNGEE. V lost 4 bases, J lost 3 bases, and 19 bases lay in between. The CDR3 has 16 residues.

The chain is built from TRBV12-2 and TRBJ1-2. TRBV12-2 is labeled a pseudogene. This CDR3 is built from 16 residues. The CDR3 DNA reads TGTGCAAGTCGCTTAGTCCGCGGCAGGCCTAACTATGGCTACACCTTC. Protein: CASRLVRGRPNYGYTF.

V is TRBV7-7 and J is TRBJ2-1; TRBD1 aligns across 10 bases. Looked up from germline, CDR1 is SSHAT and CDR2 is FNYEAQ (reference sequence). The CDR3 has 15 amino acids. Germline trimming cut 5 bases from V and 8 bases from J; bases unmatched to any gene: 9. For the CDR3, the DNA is TGTGCCAGCAGCCCCGGGACAGGGGCCGTCGATGAGCAGTTCTTC. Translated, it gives CASSPGTGAVDEQFF.

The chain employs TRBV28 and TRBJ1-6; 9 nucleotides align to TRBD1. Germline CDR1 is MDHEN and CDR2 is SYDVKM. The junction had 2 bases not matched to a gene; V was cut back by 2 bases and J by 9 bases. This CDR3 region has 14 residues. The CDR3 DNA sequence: TGTGCCAGCAGTTTAGGGACAGGGAGTTCACCCCTCCACTTT. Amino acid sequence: CASSLGTGSSPLHF. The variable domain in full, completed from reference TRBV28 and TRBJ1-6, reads DVKVTQSSRYLVKRTGEKVFLECVQDMDHENMFWYRQDPGLGLRLIYFSYDVKMKEKGDIPEGYSVSREKKERFSLILESASTNQTSMYLCASSLGTGSSPLHFGNGTRLTVT.

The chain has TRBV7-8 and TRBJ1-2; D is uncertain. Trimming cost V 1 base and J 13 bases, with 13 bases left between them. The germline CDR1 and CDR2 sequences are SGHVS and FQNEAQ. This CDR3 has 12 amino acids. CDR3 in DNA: TGTGCCAGCAGCTTAGTGTTGGGCTCCGCCACCTTC. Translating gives CASSLVLGSATF.

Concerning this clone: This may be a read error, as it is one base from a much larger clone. The CDR3 protein is CASIRSGVNVLTF. The CDR3 coding sequence is TGTGCCAGCATAAGATCTGGGGTCAACGTCCTGACTTTC. The genes are TRBV6-1 and TRBJ2-6, with no clear D. This CDR3 contains 13 residues. Germline V CDR1 and CDR2: MNHNS, SASEGT.

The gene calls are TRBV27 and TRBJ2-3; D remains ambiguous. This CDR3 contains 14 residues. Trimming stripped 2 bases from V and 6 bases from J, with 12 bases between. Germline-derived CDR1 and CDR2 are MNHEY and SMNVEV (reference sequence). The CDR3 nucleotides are TGTGCCAGCAGTTTACTGGTCCCCTGGGATACGCAGTATTTT. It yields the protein CASSLLVPWDTQYF.

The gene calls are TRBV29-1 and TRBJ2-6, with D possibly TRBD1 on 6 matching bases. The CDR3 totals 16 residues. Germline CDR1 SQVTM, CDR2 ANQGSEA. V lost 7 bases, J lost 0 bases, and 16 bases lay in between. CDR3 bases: TGCAGCGCCTCCGGGACACAGAGCTCTGGGGCCAACGTCCTGACTTTC. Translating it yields CSASGTQSSGANVLTF.

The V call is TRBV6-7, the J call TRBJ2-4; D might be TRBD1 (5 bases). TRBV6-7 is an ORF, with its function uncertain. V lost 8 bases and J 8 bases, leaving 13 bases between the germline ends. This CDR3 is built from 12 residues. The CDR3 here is CASEGVCDIQYF. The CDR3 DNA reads TGTGCCAGCGAAGGGGTTTGTGACATTCAGTACTTC.

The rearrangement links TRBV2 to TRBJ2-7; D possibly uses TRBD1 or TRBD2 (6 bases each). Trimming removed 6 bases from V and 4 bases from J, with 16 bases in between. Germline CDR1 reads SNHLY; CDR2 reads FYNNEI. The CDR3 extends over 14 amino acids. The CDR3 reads CASRLEGGVYEQYF. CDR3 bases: TGTGCCAGCAGACTCGAGGGGGGCGTTTACGAGCAGTACTTC. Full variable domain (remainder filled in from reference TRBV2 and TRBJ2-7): EPEVTQTPSHQVTQMGQEVILRCVPISNHLYFYWYRQILGQKVEFLVSFYNNEISEKSEIFDDQFSVERPDGSNFTLKIRSTKLEDSAMYFCASRLEGGVYEQYFGPGTRLTVT.